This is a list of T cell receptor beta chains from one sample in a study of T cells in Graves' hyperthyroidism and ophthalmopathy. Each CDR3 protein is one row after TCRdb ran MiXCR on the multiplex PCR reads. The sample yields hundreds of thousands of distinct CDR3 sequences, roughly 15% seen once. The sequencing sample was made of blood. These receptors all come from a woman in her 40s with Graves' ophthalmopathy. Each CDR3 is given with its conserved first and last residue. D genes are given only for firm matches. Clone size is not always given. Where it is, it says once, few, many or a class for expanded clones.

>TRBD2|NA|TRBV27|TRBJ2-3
CASRIAMTSRVYF
TGTGCCAGCAGAATAGCAATGACTAGCCGGGTGTATTTT
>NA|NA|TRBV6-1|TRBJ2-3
CASSEARSGGTQYF
TGTGCCAGCAGTGAAGCTCGCAGCGGAGGTACGCAGTATTTT
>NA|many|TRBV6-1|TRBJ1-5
CASSTGKQPQHF
TGTGCCAGCAGCACGGGAAAACAGCCCCAGCATTTT
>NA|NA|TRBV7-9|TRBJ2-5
CASSGDVETQYF
TGTGCCAGCAGCGGAGATGTAGAGACCCAGTACTTC
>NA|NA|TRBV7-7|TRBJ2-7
CASSPTGVGEQYF
TGTGCTAGCAGCCCGACGGGAGTTGGCGAGCAGTACTTC
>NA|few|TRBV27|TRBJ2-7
CASSPLVGGFYEQYF
TGTGCCAGCAGTCCCCTGGTAGGGGGTTTCTACGAGCAGTACTTC
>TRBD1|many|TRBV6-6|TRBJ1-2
CASSYSTGQGFGYTF
TGTGCCAGCAGTTACTCCACGGGACAGGGATTTGGCTACACCTTC
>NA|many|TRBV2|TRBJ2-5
CASTPGPGGAQYF
TGTGCCAGCACCCCGGGACCAGGGGGGGCCCAGTACTTC
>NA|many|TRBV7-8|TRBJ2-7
CASSPSLEAAGEQYF
TGTGCCAGCAGCCCGAGCCTAGAGGCGGCGGGCGAGCAGTACTTC
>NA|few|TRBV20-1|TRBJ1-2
CSALTGAHGYTF
TGCAGTGCTCTCACAGGCGCCCATGGCTACACCTTC
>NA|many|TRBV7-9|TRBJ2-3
CASSLVAVTDTQYF
TGTGCCAGCAGCTTAGTAGCGGTCACAGATACGCAGTATTTT
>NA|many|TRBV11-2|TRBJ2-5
CASRSGETQYF
TGCGCCAGCAGATCTGGGGAGACCCAGTACTTC
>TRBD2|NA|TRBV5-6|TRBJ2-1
CASSSGNPPNEQFF
TGTGCCAGCAGTAGCGGGAATCCCCCCAATGAGCAGTTCTTC
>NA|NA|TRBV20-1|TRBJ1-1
CSASSTEAFF
TGCAGTGCTAGTAGCACTGAAGCTTTCTTT
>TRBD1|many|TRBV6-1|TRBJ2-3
CASQGRDSTRDTQYF
TGTGCCAGCCAAGGACGGGACAGTACCCGAGATACGCAGTATTTT
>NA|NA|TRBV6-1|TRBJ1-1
CASSDRVDRNTEAFF
TGTGCCAGCAGTGACAGGGTTGACCGGAACACTGAAGCTTTCTTT
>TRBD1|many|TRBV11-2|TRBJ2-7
CASSAIYRGLYEQYF
TGTGCCAGCAGCGCAATCTACAGGGGGCTTTACGAGCAGTACTTC
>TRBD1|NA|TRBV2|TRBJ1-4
CASRWGQGTEKLFF
TGTGCCAGCAGGTGGGGACAGGGGACTGAAAAACTGTTTTTT
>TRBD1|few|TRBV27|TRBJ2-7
CASSFPDRGYEQYF
TGTGCCAGCAGTTTTCCCGACAGGGGGTACGAGCAGTACTTC
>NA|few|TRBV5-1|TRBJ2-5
CASSLTGRPNKGETQYF
TGCGCCAGCAGCTTGACCGGACGCCCCAATAAGGGAGAGACCCAGTACTTC
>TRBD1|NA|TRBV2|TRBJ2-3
CASRPGQGWADTQYF
TGTGCCAGCAGGCCGGGACAGGGGTGGGCAGATACGCAGTATTTT